Each of the 20 T cell receptor beta chains below was sequenced from the same sample in a study of Ad26.COV2.S vaccination and SARS-CoV-2 variants. Stated treatment: about 20 received Ad26.COV2.S at low or high dose, single or two shots; a few received placebo; per-sample allocation not given. Vaccine and placebo recipients were sampled on day 63 after the first injection. Data came from immunoSEQ multiplex PCR; TCRdb stores just in-frame clones and leaves some out. Of around 250,000 clones in the sample, approximately 88% were seen once. The source material was peripheral blood, sampled in a trial of Ad26.COV2.S vaccine versus placebo. Receptors originate from a person between 18 and 65 years old who received the Ad26.COV2.S COVID-19 vaccine or a placebo.

The V and J genes are TRBV27 and TRBJ1-1, with D perhaps matching TRBD1 (6 bases). Trimming took 5 bases from V and 0 from J, leaving 13 bases between them. Germline lookup yields CDR1 MNHEY and CDR2 SMNVEV (reference sequence). The CDR3 runs 15 residues. The CDR3 protein is CASSKGQRMNTEAFF. The CDR3 region has the DNA TGTGCCAGCAGTAAAGGACAGCGGATGAACACTGAAGCTTTCTTT.

The V and J genes are TRBV5-1 and TRBJ2-2; D may be TRBD1 or TRBD2 (5 bases each). This CDR3 has 19 amino acids. Trimming took off 0 bases at V and 2 bases at J, with 20 bases between the two ends. The V gene's germline CDR1 is SGHRS and CDR2 YFSETQ. The CDR3 sequence is CASSLAGAVERPNTGELFF. CDR3 coding DNA: TGCGCCAGCAGCTTGGCCGGGGCCGTAGAGCGACCTAACACCGGGGAGCTGTTTTTT.

The rearrangement links TRBV30 to TRBJ1-5; D perhaps matches TRBD1 (5 bases). This CDR3 has 15 amino acids. Per the germline V gene, CDR1 is GTSNPN and CDR2 is SVGIG (reference sequence). V dropped 0 bases and J dropped 11 bases, with 20 bases sitting between them. CDR3 loop: CAWSVTGSGGRTQHF. CDR3 nucleotide sequence: TGTGCCTGGAGTGTAACCGGGAGCGGGGGTCGGACCCAGCATTTT.

The chain couples TRBV12-3 or TRBV12-4 to TRBJ2-3; D gene unclear. V was pared by 7 bases and J by 2 bases, with 10 bases between. CDR3 length: 13 amino acids. In DNA, the CDR3 is TGTGCCAGCAAAAATCAGGCCACAGATACGCAGTATTTT. Its translation is CASKNQATDTQYF.

This clone was counted a few times. The V and J genes are TRBV15 and TRBJ2-3; 8 nucleotides agree with TRBD1. The trim removed 1 base at V and 4 bases at J, leaving 4 bases unmatched. CDR3 length equals 15 residues. The V gene's germline CDR1 is LNHNV and CDR2 YYDKDF (reference sequence). As DNA, the CDR3 is TGTGCCACCAGCAGAGTCCAGGGGGCGCCAGATACGCAGTATTTT. Its translation: CATSRVQGAPDTQYF.

The V and J genes are TRBV7-9 and TRBJ1-6; 11 positions match TRBD1. The CDR3 has 19 residues. Germline assignment: CDR1 SEHNR and CDR2 FQNEAQ (reference sequence). The trim removed 3 bases at V and 0 bases at J, leaving 7 bases unmatched. The CDR3 DNA is TGTGCCAGCAGCTTTTTCCGGGACAGGGGGAGCTCCTATAATTCACCCCTCCACTTT. Protein sequence: CASSFFRDRGSSYNSPLHF.

V and J are TRBV18 and TRBJ1-6; unclear D gene. The CDR3 length is 15 residues. Germline V gene data show CDR1 as KGHSH and CDR2 as LQKENI. V shed 1 base and J shed 7 bases, with 11 bases lying between them. In DNA form, the CDR3 reads TGTGCCAGCTCACCACGGGAATTAATAAATTCACCCCTCCACTTT. Amino acid sequence: CASSPRELINSPLHF.

The V call is TRBV24-1, the J call TRBJ1-2; weak D call: TRBD1 (6 bases). Germline V lookup: CDR1 KGHDR, CDR2 SFDVKD. V lost 0 bases, J lost 2 bases, and 9 bases lay in between. This CDR3 is 15 amino acids long. In DNA, the CDR3 is TGTGCCACCAGTGATTTGTCGGGGGCGAACTATGGCTACACCTTC. This sequence encodes CATSDLSGANYGYTF.

V gene TRBV14 combines with J gene TRBJ1-2; 8 nucleotides line up with TRBD1. The CDR3 consists of 13 residues. V shed 4 bases and J 8 bases; nucleotides not matched to a gene: 6. The V gene's germline CDR1 is SGHDN and CDR2 FVKESK. CDR3: CASSPTGAGGYTF. CDR3 DNA sequence: TGTGCCAGCAGCCCGACAGGGGCTGGGGGCTACACCTTC. Looking up the rest from reference TRBV14 and TRBJ1-2 gives the full variable domain: EAGVTQFPSHSVIEKGQTVTLRCDPISGHDNLYWYRRVMGKEIKFLLHFVKESKQDESGMPNNRFLAERTGGTYSTLKVQPAELEDSGVYFCASSPTGAGGYTFGSGTRLTVV.

The V and J genes are TRBV19 and TRBJ1-1, with TRBD1 as a possible D gene (6 bases). CDR3 length: 13 amino acids. Germline V lookup: CDR1 LNHDA, CDR2 SQIVND (reference sequence). Trimming shortened V by 6 bases and J by 1 base, and 9 bases separated the two germline ends. Here the CDR3 DNA reads TGTGCCAGTAGAATACAGGGGAACACTGAAGCTTTCTTT. Its protein is CASRIQGNTEAFF.

About this clone itself: At one end the junction does not follow the germline gene, possibly because of a read error. The chain links TRBV10-2 to TRBJ2-7; 12 bases line up with TRBD2. This CDR3 is built from 16 residues. CDR1 and CDR2 (germline): WSHSY, SAAADI. CDR3 nucleotides: TGCGCCGGCAGTGAGGTGGCTAGCGGGGGGGCCTACGAGCAGTACTTC. It is translated as CAGSEVASGGAYEQYF.

In the case of this clone: This may be a read error: a much more frequent sequence differs by one nucleotide. V gene TRBV7-6 combines with J gene TRBJ1-1, with D uncertain. CDR1 and CDR2 from the germline V gene are SGHVS and FNYEAQ. The CDR3 has 13 residues. The V and J ends lost 3 bases and 1 base respectively, with 6 bases between them. The CDR3 DNA follows: TGTGCCAGCAGCTTGGGGAAGAACACTGAAGCTTTCTTT. This sequence encodes CASSLGKNTEAFF. Complete variable domain (other parts from reference TRBV7-6 and TRBJ1-1): GAGVSQSPRYKVTKRGQDVALRCDPISGHVSLYWYRQALGQGPEFLTYFNYEAQQDKSGLPNDRFSAERPEGSISTLTIQRTEQRDSAMYRCASSLGKNTEAFFGQGTRLTVV.

The gene calls are TRBV9 and TRBJ2-3; 10 nucleotides match TRBD2. CDR3 length equals 18 residues. Germline CDR1 is SGDLS and CDR2 is YYNGEE. J was trimmed by 6 bases and V by 3 bases; bases with no gene match: 16. The CDR3 reads CASSAREREGLGADTQYF. CDR3 DNA: TGTGCCAGCAGCGCGCGGGAGCGGGAGGGCCTTGGAGCGGATACGCAGTATTTT.

The chain joins TRBV2 to TRBJ1-2; D may be TRBD1 (5 bases). Germline values: CDR1 SNHLY, CDR2 FYNNEI. The ends were cut back, 5 bases at V and 2 bases at J, with 18 bases in the middle. The CDR3 length is 16 residues. As DNA, the CDR3 is TGTGCCAGCAGTCTCTTCCAAGGGGAAGTCAACTATGGCTACACCTTC. As protein: CASSLFQGEVNYGYTF.

With regard to this clone: A single base separates this from a much larger clone, so it may be a read error. The chain recombines TRBV5-5 with TRBJ2-7, with no clear D. Deletions cut 0 bases from V and 3 bases from J, with 4 bases between. Per the germline V gene, CDR1 is SGHKS and CDR2 is YYEKEE (reference sequence). The CDR3 extends over 12 amino acids. CDR3 residues: CASSLEGYEQYF. Here the CDR3 DNA reads TGTGCCAGCAGCTTGGAGGGCTACGAGCAGTACTTC.

This clone was observed a handful of times. The CDR3: CASSQGQGQEKLFF. DNA for the CDR3: TGTGCCAGCAGCCAGGGACAGGGTCAAGAAAAACTGTTTTTT. The J gene is TRBJ1-4, the V gene TRBV5-4; 9 bases map to TRBD1. V lost 4 bases to trimming and J lost 8 bases; unmatched junction nucleotides: 6. CDR1 is SGHNT and CDR2 is YYREEE in the germline V gene (reference sequence). The CDR3 is made up of 14 amino acids.

V is TRBV6-5 and J is TRBJ1-2; maybe TRBD1 (5 bases). V was pared by 7 bases and J by 5 bases, with 14 bases between. Looked up from germline, CDR1 is MNHEY and CDR2 is SVGAGI. CDR3 length equals 13 residues. This CDR3 reads CASIGDRLYGYTF. CDR3 bases: TGTGCCAGCATCGGAGACAGACTTTATGGCTACACCTTC.

The gene calls are TRBV14 and TRBJ2-2; no reliable D call. The CDR3 totals 11 residues. Germline V gene lookup returns CDR1 SGHDN and CDR2 FVKESK. Trimming left V 1 base short and J 8 bases short, with 2 bases between. CDR3 loop: CASSQGGELFF. The CDR3 region has the DNA TGTGCCAGCAGCCAAGGTGGGGAGCTGTTTTTT.

The chain carries TRBV6-2 or TRBV6-3 and TRBJ2-7; 13 positions agree with TRBD2. Germline CDR1 MNHEY, CDR2 SVGEGT. The CDR3 totals 18 residues. The V and J ends lost 0 bases and 0 bases, in that order; junction bases with no gene match: 5. The CDR3 DNA reads as TGTGCCAGCAGTTACTCGAGGACTAGCGGGGGTTTCTCCTACGAGCAGTACTTC. Amino acids: CASSYSRTSGGFSYEQYF.

This chain joins TRBV24-1 and TRBJ2-2, with D possibly matching TRBD2 (6 bases). The CDR3 sequence is 16 residues long. Germline V gene sequence: CDR1 KGHDR, CDR2 SFDVKD. V lost 3 bases and J lost 2, with 12 bases in between. DNA of the CDR3: TGTGCCACCAGTGATCGGGACTTGCTAAACACCGGGGAGCTGTTTTTT. This gives the protein CATSDRDLLNTGELFF.